This entry describes one TCR beta chain. Other DNA sequences in the sample encode the same CDR3. Some clones are missing from TCRdb's copy, which holds only in-frame ones; the method was immunoSEQ multiplex PCR. The sample has about 670,000 clones; 85% to 90% are singletons. With 3 bases removed from V and 8 bases from J, the gap between germline ends came to 7 bases. CDR3 length equals 11 residues. The data are from a study of blood T cell repertoires in COVID-19. Study overall: Specimens from acute and convalescent COVID-19 originated in the United States, Italy and Spain.

This TCR was sampled from a woman aged 18-29 years with acute or convalescent COVID-19. Sequencing used peripheral blood. The V gene is TRBV12-3 or TRBV12-4, the J gene TRBJ1-2; D gene uncertain. This CDR3 is CASSFSLGYTF. The CDR3 DNA is TGTGCCAGCAGTTTTAGCCTCGGCTACACCTTC.